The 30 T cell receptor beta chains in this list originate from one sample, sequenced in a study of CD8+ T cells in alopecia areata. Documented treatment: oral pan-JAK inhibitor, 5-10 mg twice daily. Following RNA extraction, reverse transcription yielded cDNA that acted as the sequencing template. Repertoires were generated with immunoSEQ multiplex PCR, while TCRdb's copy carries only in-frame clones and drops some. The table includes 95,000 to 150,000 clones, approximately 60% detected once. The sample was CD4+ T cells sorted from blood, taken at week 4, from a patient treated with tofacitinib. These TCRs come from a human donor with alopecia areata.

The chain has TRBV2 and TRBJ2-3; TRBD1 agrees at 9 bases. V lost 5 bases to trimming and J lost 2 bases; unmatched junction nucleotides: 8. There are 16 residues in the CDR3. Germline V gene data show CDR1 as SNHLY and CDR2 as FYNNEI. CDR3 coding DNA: TGTGCCAGCAGTTCACAGGGGGCGGTGAACACAGATACGCAGTATTTT. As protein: CASSSQGAVNTDTQYF.

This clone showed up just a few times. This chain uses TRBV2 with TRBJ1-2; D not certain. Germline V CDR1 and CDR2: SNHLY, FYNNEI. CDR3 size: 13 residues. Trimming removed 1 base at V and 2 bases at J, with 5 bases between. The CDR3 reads CASSEGSNYGYTF. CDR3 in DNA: TGTGCCAGCAGTGAAGGCAGCAACTATGGCTACACCTTC.

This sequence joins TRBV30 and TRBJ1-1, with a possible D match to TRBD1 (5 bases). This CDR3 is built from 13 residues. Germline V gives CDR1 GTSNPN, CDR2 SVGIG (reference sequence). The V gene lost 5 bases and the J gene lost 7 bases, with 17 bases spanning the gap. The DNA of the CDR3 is TGTGCCTGGGGTGCCTTATGGGGGAATGAAGCTTTCTTT. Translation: CAWGALWGNEAFF. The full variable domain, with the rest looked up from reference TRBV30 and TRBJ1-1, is SQTIHQWPATLVQPVGSPLSLECTVEGTSNPNLYWYRQAAGRGLQLLFYSVGIGQISSEVPQNLSASRPQDRQFILSSKKLLLSDSGFYLCAWGALWGNEAFFGQGTRLTVV.

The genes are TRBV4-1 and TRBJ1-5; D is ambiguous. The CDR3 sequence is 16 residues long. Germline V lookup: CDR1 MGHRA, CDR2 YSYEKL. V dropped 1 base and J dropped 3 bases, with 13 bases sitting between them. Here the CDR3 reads CASSQGRGGANQPQHF. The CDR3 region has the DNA TGCGCCAGCAGCCAAGGCCGGGGTGGAGCCAATCAGCCCCAGCATTTT.

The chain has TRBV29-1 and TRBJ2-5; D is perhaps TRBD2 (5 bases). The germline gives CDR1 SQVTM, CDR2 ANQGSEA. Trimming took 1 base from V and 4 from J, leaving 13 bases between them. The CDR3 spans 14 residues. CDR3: CSVEVATRGETQYF. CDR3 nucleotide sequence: TGCAGCGTTGAAGTGGCTACCCGGGGAGAGACCCAGTACTTC.

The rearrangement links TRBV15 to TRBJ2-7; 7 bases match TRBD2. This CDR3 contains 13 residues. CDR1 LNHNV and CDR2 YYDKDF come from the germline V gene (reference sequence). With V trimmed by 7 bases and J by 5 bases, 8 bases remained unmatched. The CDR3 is CATTGRELHEQYF. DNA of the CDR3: TGTGCCACCACGGGGCGGGAGCTCCACGAGCAGTACTTC.

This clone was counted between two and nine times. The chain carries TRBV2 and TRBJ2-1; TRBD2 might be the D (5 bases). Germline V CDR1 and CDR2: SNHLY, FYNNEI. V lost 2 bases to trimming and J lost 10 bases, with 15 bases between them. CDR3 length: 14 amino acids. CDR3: CASSEREKRPEQFF. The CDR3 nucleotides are TGTGCCAGCAGTGAACGGGAAAAACGCCCGGAGCAGTTCTTC.

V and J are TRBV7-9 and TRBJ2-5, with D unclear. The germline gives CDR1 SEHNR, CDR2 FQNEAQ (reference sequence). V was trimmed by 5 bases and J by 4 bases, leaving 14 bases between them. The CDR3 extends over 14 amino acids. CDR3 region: CASSRLMRLETQYF. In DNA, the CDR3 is TGTGCCAGCAGCCGACTCATGCGGTTAGAGACCCAGTACTTC.

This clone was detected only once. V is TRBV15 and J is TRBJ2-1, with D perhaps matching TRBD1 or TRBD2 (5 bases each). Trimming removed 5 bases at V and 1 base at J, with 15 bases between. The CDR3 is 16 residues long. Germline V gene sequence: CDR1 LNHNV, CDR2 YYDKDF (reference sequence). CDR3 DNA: TGTGCCACCAGCCCGGAAGGGGACCGGTCCTACAATGAGCAGTTCTTC. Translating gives CATSPEGDRSYNEQFF.

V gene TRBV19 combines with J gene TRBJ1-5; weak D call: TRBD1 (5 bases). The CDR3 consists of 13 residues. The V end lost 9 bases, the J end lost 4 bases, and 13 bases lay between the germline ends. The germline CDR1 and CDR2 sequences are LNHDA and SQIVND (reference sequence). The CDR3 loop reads CASRVDNNQPQHF. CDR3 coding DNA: TGTGCCAGCAGGGTGGACAATAATCAGCCCCAGCATTTT.

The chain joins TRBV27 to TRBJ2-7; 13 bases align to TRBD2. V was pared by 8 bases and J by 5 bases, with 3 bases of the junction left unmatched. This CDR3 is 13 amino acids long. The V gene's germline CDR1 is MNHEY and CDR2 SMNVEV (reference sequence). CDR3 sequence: CASQLAGGHEQYF. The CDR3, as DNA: TGTGCCAGCCAACTAGCGGGAGGGCACGAGCAGTACTTC.

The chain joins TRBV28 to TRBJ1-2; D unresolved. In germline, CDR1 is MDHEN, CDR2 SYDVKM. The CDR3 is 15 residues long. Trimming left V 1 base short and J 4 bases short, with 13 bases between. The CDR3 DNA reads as TGTGCCAGCAGTTTATCGCCCGACAACGGCTATGGCTACACCTTC. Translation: CASSLSPDNGYGYTF.

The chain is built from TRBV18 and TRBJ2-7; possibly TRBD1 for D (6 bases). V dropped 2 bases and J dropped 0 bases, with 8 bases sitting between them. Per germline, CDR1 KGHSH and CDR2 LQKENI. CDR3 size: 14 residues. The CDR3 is CASSPLDSSYEQYF. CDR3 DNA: TGTGCCAGCTCACCATTGGACAGCTCCTACGAGCAGTACTTC.

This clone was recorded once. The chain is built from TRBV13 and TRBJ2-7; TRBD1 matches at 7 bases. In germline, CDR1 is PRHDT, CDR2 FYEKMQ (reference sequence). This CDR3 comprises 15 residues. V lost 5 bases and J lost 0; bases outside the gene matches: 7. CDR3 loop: CASSRPGQNSYEQYF. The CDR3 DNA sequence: TGTGCCAGCAGCCGTCCGGGACAGAACTCCTACGAGCAGTACTTC.

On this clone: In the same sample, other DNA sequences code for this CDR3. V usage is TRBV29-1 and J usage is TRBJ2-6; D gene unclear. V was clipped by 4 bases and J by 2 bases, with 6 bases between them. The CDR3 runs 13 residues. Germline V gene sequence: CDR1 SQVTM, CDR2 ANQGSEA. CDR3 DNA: TGCAGCGTTGTGACCGCTGGGGCCAACGTCCTGACTTTC. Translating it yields CSVVTAGANVLTF.

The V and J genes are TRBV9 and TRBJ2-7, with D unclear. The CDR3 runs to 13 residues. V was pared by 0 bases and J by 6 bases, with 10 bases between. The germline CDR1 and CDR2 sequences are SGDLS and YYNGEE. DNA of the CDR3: TGTGCCAGCAGCGTAGTAGAAGAGGCCGAGCAGTACTTC. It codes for CASSVVEEAEQYF. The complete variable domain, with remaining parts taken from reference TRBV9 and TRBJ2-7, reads DSGVTQTPKHLITATGQRVTLRCSPRSGDLSVYWYQQSLDQGLQFLIQYYNGEERAKGNILERFSAQQFPDLHSELNLSSLELGDSALYFCASSVVEEAEQYFGPGTRLTVT.

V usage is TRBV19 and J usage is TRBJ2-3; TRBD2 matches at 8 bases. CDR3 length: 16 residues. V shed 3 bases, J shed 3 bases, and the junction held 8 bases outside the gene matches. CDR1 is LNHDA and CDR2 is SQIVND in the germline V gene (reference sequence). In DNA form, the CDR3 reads TGTGCCAGTAGTATCGCTCCCGGGACTAGTACAGATACGCAGTATTTT. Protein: CASSIAPGTSTDTQYF.

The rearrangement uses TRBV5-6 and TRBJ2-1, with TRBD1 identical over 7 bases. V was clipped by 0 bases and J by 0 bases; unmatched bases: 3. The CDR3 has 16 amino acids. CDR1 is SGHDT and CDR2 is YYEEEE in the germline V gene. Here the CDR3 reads CASSLAGTASYNEQFF. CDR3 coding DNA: TGTGCCAGCAGCTTGGCAGGGACAGCCTCCTACAATGAGCAGTTCTTC.

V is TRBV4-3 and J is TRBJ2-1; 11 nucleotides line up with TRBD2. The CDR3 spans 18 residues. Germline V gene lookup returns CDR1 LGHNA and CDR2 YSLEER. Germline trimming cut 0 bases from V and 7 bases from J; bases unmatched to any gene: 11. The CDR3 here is CASSQELAGASRRNEQFF. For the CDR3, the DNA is TGCGCCAGCAGCCAAGAACTAGCGGGGGCCTCCCGAAGGAATGAGCAGTTCTTC.

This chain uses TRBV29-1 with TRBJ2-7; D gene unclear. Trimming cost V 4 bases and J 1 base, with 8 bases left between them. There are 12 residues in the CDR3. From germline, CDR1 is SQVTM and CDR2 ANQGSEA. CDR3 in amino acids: CSVVLSSYEQYF. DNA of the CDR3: TGCAGCGTTGTTCTCAGTTCCTACGAGCAGTACTTC.

The CDR3 sequence: CASSPTWTDTQYF. The CDR3 bases are TGTGCCAGCAGTCCGACCTGGACAGATACGCAGTATTTT. This chain uses TRBV13 with TRBJ2-3; D gene ambiguous. Germline lookup yields CDR1 PRHDT and CDR2 FYEKMQ (reference sequence). The germline V and J ends were trimmed by 6 bases and 3 bases, with 10 bases remaining between them. This CDR3 is built from 13 residues.

CDR3 region: CSVEVRAVSGKGSTDTQYF. CDR3 in DNA: TGCAGCGTTGAAGTAAGGGCCGTAAGTGGAAAAGGGAGCACAGATACGCAGTATTTT. The chain uses TRBV29-1 and TRBJ2-3, with D unclear. Looked up from germline, CDR1 is SQVTM and CDR2 is ANQGSEA. This CDR3 spans 19 amino acids. With 1 base removed from V and 0 bases from J, the gap between germline ends came to 23 bases.

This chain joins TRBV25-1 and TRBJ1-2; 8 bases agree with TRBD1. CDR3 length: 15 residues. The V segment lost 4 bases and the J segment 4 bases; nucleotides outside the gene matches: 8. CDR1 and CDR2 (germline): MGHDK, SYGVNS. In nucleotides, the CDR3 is TGTGCCAGCAGTGGGGACGGACAGGGAGGCTATGGCTACACCTTC. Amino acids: CASSGDGQGGYGYTF.

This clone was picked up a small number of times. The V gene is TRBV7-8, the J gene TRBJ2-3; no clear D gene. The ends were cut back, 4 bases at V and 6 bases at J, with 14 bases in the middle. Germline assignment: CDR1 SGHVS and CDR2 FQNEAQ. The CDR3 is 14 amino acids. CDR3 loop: CASSWPGRWDTQYF. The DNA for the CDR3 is TGTGCCAGCAGCTGGCCTGGACGTTGGGATACGCAGTATTTT.

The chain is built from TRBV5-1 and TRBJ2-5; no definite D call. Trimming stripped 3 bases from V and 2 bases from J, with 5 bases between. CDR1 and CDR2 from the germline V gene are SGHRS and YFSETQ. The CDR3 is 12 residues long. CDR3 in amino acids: CASSSGQETQYF. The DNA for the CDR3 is TGCGCCAGCAGCTCCGGACAAGAGACCCAGTACTTC.

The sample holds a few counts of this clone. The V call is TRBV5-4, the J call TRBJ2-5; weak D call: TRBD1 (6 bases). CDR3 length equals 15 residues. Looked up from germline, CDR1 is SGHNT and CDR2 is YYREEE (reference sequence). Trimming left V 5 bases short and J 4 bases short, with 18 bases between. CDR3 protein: CASSRKQGSRETQYF. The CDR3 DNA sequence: TGTGCCAGCAGTCGGAAACAGGGTAGTAGAGAGACCCAGTACTTC.

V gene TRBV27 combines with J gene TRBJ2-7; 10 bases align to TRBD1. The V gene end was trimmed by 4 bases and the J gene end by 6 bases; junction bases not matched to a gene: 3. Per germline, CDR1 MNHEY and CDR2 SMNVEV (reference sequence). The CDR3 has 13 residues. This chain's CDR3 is CASSWTGGGEQYF. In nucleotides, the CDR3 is TGTGCCAGCAGTTGGACAGGGGGGGGCGAGCAGTACTTC.

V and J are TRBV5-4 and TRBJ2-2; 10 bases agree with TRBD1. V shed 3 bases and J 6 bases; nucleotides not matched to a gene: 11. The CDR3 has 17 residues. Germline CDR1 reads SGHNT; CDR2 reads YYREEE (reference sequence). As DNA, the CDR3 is TGTGCCAGCAGCTCAACAACGGGACAGGGGTTCTCCGGGGAGCTGTTTTTT. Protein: CASSSTTGQGFSGELFF.

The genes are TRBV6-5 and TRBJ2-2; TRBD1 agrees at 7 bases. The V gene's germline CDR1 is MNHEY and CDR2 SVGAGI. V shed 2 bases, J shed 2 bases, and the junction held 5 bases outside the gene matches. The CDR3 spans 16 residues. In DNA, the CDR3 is TGTGCCAGCAGTTACGCGGACAGGAAAAACACCGGGGAGCTGTTTTTT. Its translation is CASSYADRKNTGELFF.

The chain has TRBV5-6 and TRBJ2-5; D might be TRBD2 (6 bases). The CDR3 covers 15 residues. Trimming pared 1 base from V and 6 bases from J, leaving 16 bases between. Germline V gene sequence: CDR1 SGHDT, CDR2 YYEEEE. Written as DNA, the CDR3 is TGTGCCAGCAGCTTGTCGGGGGACGAAGAACAGACCCAGTACTTC. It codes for CASSLSGDEEQTQYF.